The 9 T cell receptor beta chains in this list originate from one sample, sequenced in a study of blood T cell repertoires in COVID-19. The repertoire was sequenced with immunoSEQ multiplex PCR; TCRdb's copy has only in-frame clones and lacks some. The sample lists a few hundred thousand clones, around 85% occurring once. The sample comprised peripheral blood. The receptors stem from a human donor with COVID-19, enrolled during active disease. The donor label of this sample is uncertain.

CDR3 amino acids: CASSSTPGQSNYGYTF. CDR3 DNA: TGTGCCAGCAGCTCAACCCCGGGACAGAGTAACTATGGCTACACCTTC. This chain connects TRBV11-2 to TRBJ1-2, with 7 nucleotides matching TRBD1. The length of the CDR3 is 16 residues. The germline V gene encodes CDR1 SGHAT and CDR2 FQNNGV. V trimming: 4 bases; J trimming: 1 base; junction bases outside the gene matches: 9.

This clone appeared once. V is TRBV6-5 and J is TRBJ2-5; 11 nucleotides align to TRBD2. The CDR3 contains 13 residues. CDR1 MNHEY and CDR2 SVGAGI come from the germline V gene. V lost 6 bases, J lost 4 bases, and 1 base stayed unmatched. CDR3 nucleotides: TGTGCCAGCAGGACTAGCGGGATAGAGACCCAGTACTTC. Protein product: CASRTSGIETQYF.

In nucleotides, the CDR3 is TGTGCCACTGACAGGGGGCGCGGTGACACTGAAGCTTTCTTT. It is translated as CATDRGRGDTEAFF. This chain links TRBV10-3 with TRBJ1-1; 10 bases line up with TRBD1. The CDR3 totals 14 residues. The germline CDR1 and CDR2 sequences are ENHRY and SYGVKD. V shed 10 bases, J shed 3 bases, and the junction held 8 bases outside the gene matches.

V gene TRBV5-4 combines with J gene TRBJ2-3; weak D call: TRBD2 (6 bases). V lost 4 bases, J lost 0 bases, and 12 bases lay in between. In germline, CDR1 is SGHNT, CDR2 YYREEE (reference sequence). The CDR3 has 15 amino acids. CDR3: CASSQGGISTDTQYF. CDR3 nucleotide sequence: TGTGCCAGCAGCCAAGGCGGGATAAGCACAGATACGCAGTATTTT.

The V gene is TRBV2, the J gene TRBJ1-1; D gene uncertain. V lost 6 bases, J lost 0 bases, and 8 bases lay in between. This CDR3 spans 13 amino acids. The germline gives CDR1 SNHLY, CDR2 FYNNEI. Here the CDR3 DNA reads TGTGCCAGCAGAAGGACTTTGAACACTGAAGCTTTCTTT. Translated: CASRRTLNTEAFF.

The chain carries TRBV7-2 and TRBJ2-6; a possible D gene is TRBD2 (5 bases). Per the germline V gene, CDR1 is SGHTA and CDR2 is FQGNSA. V lost 6 bases and J lost 0, with 15 bases in between. The CDR3 sequence is 17 residues long. The CDR3 DNA sequence: TGTGCCAGCAGTATACAATCCCGGGGCTCTGGGGCCAACGTCCTGACTTTC. Translating it yields CASSIQSRGSGANVLTF.

This clone was detected only once. The chain has TRBV30 and TRBJ1-6; 7 bases are a match to TRBD1. V was pared by 4 bases and J by 8 bases, with 8 bases of the junction left unmatched. CDR3 size: 14 residues. Germline V CDR1 and CDR2: GTSNPN, SVGIG (reference sequence). As DNA, the CDR3 is TGTGCCTGGACTATCGGGACAGATCATTCACCCCTCCACTTT. Its translation: CAWTIGTDHSPLHF.

The rearrangement links TRBV10-3 to TRBJ1-2, with D perhaps matching TRBD1 (6 bases). Trimming left V 7 bases short and J 5 bases short, with 11 bases between. CDR3 length equals 12 residues. Germline loops: CDR1 ENHRY, CDR2 SYGVKD. CDR3 bases: TGTGCCATCACAGCCACAGGGTATGGCTACACCTTC. This sequence encodes CAITATGYGYTF.

This clone came up once. This chain uses TRBV3-1 (or the pseudogene TRBV3-2) with TRBJ2-1, with 8 bases lining up with TRBD2. The ends lost 1 base at V and 4 bases at J; junction bases unmatched: 3. The CDR3 is made up of 15 amino acids. Germline V CDR1 and CDR2: LGHDT, YNNKEL (reference sequence). For the CDR3, the DNA is TGTGCCAGCAGCCAAGTACGGGGGGGTTACAATGAGCAGTTCTTC. This codes for CASSQVRGGYNEQFF.